These 20 T cell receptor beta chains originate from one sample sequenced in a study of cytomegalovirus exposure and HLA in healthy donors. PCR employed 60 Vbeta and 13 Jbeta primers. TCRdb's table, derived via immunoSEQ multiplex PCR, lists solely in-frame clones and lacks some. The sample carries around 62,000 clones, under 85% recorded once. Sequenced sample: PBMCs. The receptor set was obtained from a male donor in good health and CMV-seropositive.

As to this clone: Other DNA sequences in this specimen translate into the identical CDR3. The chain links TRBV20-1 to TRBJ1-2, with a weak D call TRBD1 (5 bases). The germline V gene has CDR1 DFQATT and CDR2 SNEGSKA (reference sequence). V lost 6 bases and J 5 bases, leaving 10 bases between the germline ends. CDR3 size: 11 residues. CDR3 in DNA: TGCAGTGCAACGGGACTTTATGGCTACACCTTC. It encodes CSATGLYGYTF.

The chain uses TRBV6-6 and TRBJ2-7; TRBD1 matches 8 bases. The junction had 10 bases not matched to a gene; V was cut back by 6 bases and J by 6 bases. In germline, CDR1 is MNHNY, CDR2 SVGAGI (reference sequence). This CDR3 has 14 amino acids. CDR3 in DNA: TGTGCCAGCAGGACAAAGACAGGGGTGGTCGAGCAGTACTTC. It codes for CASRTKTGVVEQYF.

The J gene is TRBJ2-7, the V gene TRBV5-6, with D perhaps matching TRBD1 (6 bases). This CDR3 is 15 amino acids long. Germline values: CDR1 SGHDT, CDR2 YYEEEE. V lost 5 bases and J 2 bases, leaving 17 bases between the germline ends. The CDR3 bases are TGTGCCAGCAGGTCAATCAACAGGGTTACCTACGAGCAGTACTTC. This sequence encodes CASRSINRVTYEQYF.

A few counts support this clone. The rearrangement links TRBV4-3 to TRBJ1-1; a weak D match, TRBD1 (5 bases). With 0 bases removed from V and 8 bases from J, the gap between germline ends came to 13 bases. There are 14 residues in the CDR3. Germline V lookup: CDR1 LGHNA, CDR2 YSLEER. The CDR3 protein is CASSQDFRDLEAFF. CDR3 in DNA: TGCGCCAGCAGCCAAGATTTTAGGGACTTAGAAGCTTTCTTT.

This chain links TRBV6-1 with TRBJ2-3, with 11 bases that match TRBD2. The CDR3 is made up of 17 amino acids. V was clipped by 2 bases and J by 3 bases; unmatched bases: 7. Germline CDR1 and CDR2: MNHNS and SASEGT. CDR3 sequence: CASSERWVAGGTDTQYF. In DNA form, the CDR3 reads TGTGCCAGCAGTGAACGTTGGGTAGCGGGGGGGACAGATACGCAGTATTTT.

In its sample, this clone was seen a few times. The V and J genes are TRBV6-6 and TRBJ2-2, with TRBD2 matching 8 bases. The germline gives CDR1 MNHNY, CDR2 SVGAGI (reference sequence). CDR3 length: 15 amino acids. J gave up 3 bases and V 5 bases, and 5 bases lay outside the gene matches. The CDR3 is CASSVERGYTGELFF. CDR3 DNA sequence: TGTGCCAGCAGTGTAGAGCGGGGGTACACCGGGGAGCTGTTTTTT.

V usage is TRBV19 and J usage is TRBJ2-1; TRBD1 might be the D (7 bases). Germline CDR1 is LNHDA and CDR2 is SQIVND (reference sequence). Deletions cut 5 bases from V and 6 bases from J, with 14 bases between. The CDR3 runs 14 residues. In DNA form, the CDR3 reads TGTGCCAGTAGTGCGTACAGGGGAGGCAATGAGCAGTTCTTC. This sequence encodes CASSAYRGGNEQFF.

This chain connects TRBV2 to TRBJ1-4; D possibly corresponds to TRBD1 (6 bases). V was cut by 4 bases and J by 0 bases, with 9 bases left in between. The CDR3 contains 15 residues. CDR1 and CDR2 (germline): SNHLY, FYNNEI. The CDR3 loop is CASSGGPTTNEKLFF. The CDR3 DNA reads as TGTGCCAGCAGTGGGGGGCCGACAACTAATGAAAAACTGTTTTTT.

The chain links TRBV2 to TRBJ1-6; TRBD1 agrees at 8 bases. Germline-derived CDR1 and CDR2 are SNHLY and FYNNEI. After removal of 4 bases from V and 9 bases from J, the junction contained 5 bases not matched to a gene. The CDR3 is 14 amino acids. The CDR3 bases are TGTGCCAGCAGTGGACAGGGGATAGTTTCACCCCTCCACTTT. This translates into CASSGQGIVSPLHF.

This chain uses TRBV6-6 with TRBJ1-1; 8 bases fit TRBD1. The germline V gene has CDR1 MNHNY and CDR2 SVGAGI (reference sequence). Unmatched junction bases numbered 15, after V lost 2 bases and J lost 10 bases. This CDR3 comprises 16 residues. The CDR3 DNA follows: TGTGCCAGCAGTTACCACTCACAGGGGGTCGAGGGGGTAGCTTTCTTT. Translating it yields CASSYHSQGVEGVAFF.

The chain employs TRBV4-2 and TRBJ1-2; 7 bases are a match to TRBD1. Unmatched junction bases numbered 6, after V lost 0 bases and J lost 5 bases. There are 15 residues in the CDR3. Germline-derived CDR1 and CDR2 are LGHNA and YNFKEQ. The CDR3 region has the DNA TGTGCCAGCAGCCAAGAACAGGGGCAGGAGTATGGCTACACCTTC. Its protein product is CASSQEQGQEYGYTF.

The gene calls are TRBV10-2 and TRBJ2-1, with TRBD2 identical over 13 bases. J was trimmed by 6 bases and V by 4 bases; bases with no gene match: 3. Germline assignment: CDR1 WSHSY and CDR2 SAAADI. This CDR3 comprises 15 residues. This CDR3 reads CASSGGLAGTNEQFF. The CDR3 DNA reads TGCGCCAGCAGTGGGGGACTAGCGGGGACCAATGAGCAGTTCTTC.

This clone was detected only a few times. The rearrangement uses TRBV6-5 and TRBJ1-2, with 9 bases identical to TRBD1. The CDR3 runs 15 residues. V shed 7 bases and J 4 bases; nucleotides not matched to a gene: 10. CDR1 MNHEY and CDR2 SVGAGI come from the germline V gene. The CDR3 reads CASKEDRQGGYGYTF. The CDR3 DNA reads as TGTGCCAGCAAAGAAGACCGACAGGGGGGCTATGGCTACACCTTC.

The rearrangement uses TRBV27 and TRBJ2-3, with 11 bases that match TRBD2. Germline values: CDR1 MNHEY, CDR2 SMNVEV (reference sequence). This CDR3 is built from 16 residues. V was clipped by 5 bases and J by 6 bases; unmatched bases: 10. The CDR3: CASSPISGGVGDTQYF. CDR3 DNA: TGTGCCAGCAGTCCTATTAGCGGGGGGGTCGGGGATACGCAGTATTTT.

This chain connects TRBV27 to TRBJ1-1; D gene ambiguous. V gave up 5 bases and J gave up 3 bases, with 13 bases separating them. The CDR3 runs 14 residues. CDR1 and CDR2 (germline): MNHEY, SMNVEV (reference sequence). The CDR3 DNA sequence: TGTGCCAGCAGTGCTGACACCCAGGACACTGAAGCTTTCTTT. As protein: CASSADTQDTEAFF.

The genes are TRBV4-3 and TRBJ2-1; 10 bases are a match to TRBD1. The CDR3 consists of 15 residues. The J segment lost 6 bases and the V segment lost 5 bases, leaving 7 bases of the junction unmatched. The germline V gene has CDR1 LGHNA and CDR2 YSLEER. The CDR3 sequence is CASSSGQGGINEQFF. Written as DNA, the CDR3 is TGCGCCAGCAGCTCTGGACAGGGGGGGATCAATGAGCAGTTCTTC.

The chain employs TRBV7-9 and TRBJ2-1; TRBD2 matches 7 bases. The CDR3 totals 15 residues. Unmatched junction bases numbered 11, after V lost 5 bases and J lost 7 bases. Looked up from germline, CDR1 is SEHNR and CDR2 is FQNEAQ (reference sequence). As DNA, the CDR3 is TGTGCCAGCAGCCCCCCCCCGCCCGGGGGGAATGAGCAGTTCTTC. Protein sequence: CASSPPPPGGNEQFF. Full variable domain (remainder filled in from reference TRBV7-9 and TRBJ2-1): DTGVSQNPRHKITKRGQNVTFRCDPISEHNRLYWYRQTLGQGPEFLTYFQNEAQLEKSRLLSDRFSAERPKGSFSTLEIQRTEQGDSAMYLCASSPPPPGGNEQFFGPGTRLTVL.

The CDR3 bases are TGTGCCAGCAGCTTTCCCCTCCAGCCCCAGCATTTT. Its translation: CASSFPLQPQHF. J is TRBJ1-5 and V is TRBV7-9; D not resolved. Germline-derived CDR1 and CDR2 are SEHNR and FQNEAQ (reference sequence). V dropped 3 bases and J dropped 7 bases, with 7 bases sitting between them. The CDR3 runs to 12 residues.

The chain carries TRBV2 and TRBJ2-4; 9 nucleotides match TRBD2. The CDR3 is 15 residues long. Germline CDR1 and CDR2: SNHLY and FYNNEI. The V gene end was trimmed by 6 bases and the J gene end by 6 bases; junction bases not matched to a gene: 9. CDR3 nucleotides: TGTGCCAGCAGGGGCCCCGGCGGGGGGGGAAACATTCAGTACTTC. It codes for CASRGPGGGGNIQYF.

The chain employs TRBV4-3 and TRBJ2-1, with TRBD2 identical over 15 bases. CDR1 is LGHNA and CDR2 is YSLEER in the germline V gene. The CDR3 extends over 20 amino acids. V shed 4 bases and J 5 bases; nucleotides not matched to a gene: 15. CDR3 sequence (DNA): TGCGCCAGCAGCCTCGGGACTAGCGGGGGGAGAACCTACAAGAACAATGAGCAGTTCTTC. This gives the protein CASSLGTSGGRTYKNNEQFF.